This T cell receptor beta chain was identified during a study of T cell responses to AZD1222 COVID-19 vaccine. TCRdb's table, derived via immunoSEQ multiplex PCR, lists solely in-frame clones and lacks some. Among more than 150,000 clones listed, approximately 90% were seen once. V shed 5 bases and J 3 bases; nucleotides not matched to a gene: 8. The CDR3 runs 15 residues. Germline CDR1 is LNHNV and CDR2 is YYDKDF (reference sequence). The chain uses TRBV15 and TRBJ2-7; 9 positions match TRBD1. Sequenced material: peripheral blood, taken on day 0 of AZD1222 vaccination. This sequence was found in an adult in good health. The CDR3, as DNA: TGTGCCACCAGCCCAGTGAGACAGGGGGTCTACGAGCAGTACTTC. Translation gives CATSPVRQGVYEQYF.